The present T cell receptor beta chain was sequenced within a study of T cell repertoires in ileal Crohn's disease. The overall study: About half of patients got postoperative therapy: around 10 thiopurines, over 15 anti-TNF. Regarding the study as a whole: Endoscopy was done a median about seven months after surgery. Every patient over 26.8% clonality showed endoscopic recurrence.

Each sample's TCRB immunosequencing used five hundred nanograms of biopsy DNA. Profiled with immunoSEQ multiplex PCR; TCRdb holds only in-frame clones, not every one. This sample yields tens of thousands of clones, of which around nine tenths are seen a single time; roughly 1.9% belongs to the top ten. A remark on this clone: The target antigen is unknown.

The time point is: neoterminal ileum biopsy at postoperative endoscopy, about 6 months after surgery. CDR1 and CDR2 (germline): LNHDA, SQIVND (reference sequence). The CDR3 consists of 14 residues. The junction had 9 bases not matched to a gene; V was cut back by 5 bases and J by 6 bases. This TCR was sampled from an adult with Crohn's disease. V usage is TRBV19 and J usage is TRBJ1-2; 7 nucleotides match TRBD1. The sequenced sample consisted of ileal tissue. The CDR3 spells CASSPGQGEDGYTF. DNA of the CDR3: TGTGCCAGTAGTCCCGGGCAGGGGGAGGATGGCTACACCTTC.